The text below deals with one TCR beta chain. This specimen comes from a study of identical twins. TCRdb fed the 5' RACE reads into MiXCR, producing one record per CDR3 protein. The sample records a few hundred thousand distinct CDR3 sequences, around 9% being singletons. The CDR3 covers 13 residues. Trimming took 4 bases from V and 1 from J, leaving 8 bases between them. From germline, CDR1 is LGHNT and CDR2 FRNRAP. Sequenced material: naive T cells sorted from blood. This TCR was recovered from a woman aged 50 to 60 in good health. The rearrangement joins TRBV12-5 to TRBJ2-7, with D unresolved. The CDR3 DNA is TGTGCTAGTGGTTCTCCAGGTTCCTACGAGCAGTACTTC. Translated: CASGSPGSYEQYF.